The entry that follows covers one T cell receptor (beta chain) sequence. The sample comes from a study of T cell changes during pregnancy in multiple sclerosis. This CDR3 spans 15 amino acids. Per germline, CDR1 SGHTA and CDR2 FQGNSA. V lost 5 bases and J lost 5; bases outside the gene matches: 8. TCRdb's table, derived via immunoSEQ multiplex PCR, lists solely in-frame clones and lacks some. The table shows about 40,000 clones, with 90% occurring only once. This sample comprised CD4+ T cells from peripheral blood mononuclear cells, obtained in the third trimester of pregnancy. The J gene is TRBJ2-3, the V gene TRBV7-2; 9 bases agree with TRBD2. This receptor was identified in a female donor with multiple sclerosis, enrolled in a pregnancy study. This CDR3 reads CASSLRTSERDTQYF. The CDR3 DNA sequence: TGTGCCAGCAGCCTCCGGACTAGCGAAAGAGATACGCAGTATTTT. Filled out from reference TRBV7-2 and TRBJ2-3, the complete variable domain reads GAGVSQSPSNKVTEKGKDVELRCDPISGHTALYWYRQSLGQGLEFLIYFQGNSAPDKSGLPSDRFSAERTGGSVSTLTIQRTQQEDSAVYLCASSLRTSERDTQYFGPGTRLTVL.